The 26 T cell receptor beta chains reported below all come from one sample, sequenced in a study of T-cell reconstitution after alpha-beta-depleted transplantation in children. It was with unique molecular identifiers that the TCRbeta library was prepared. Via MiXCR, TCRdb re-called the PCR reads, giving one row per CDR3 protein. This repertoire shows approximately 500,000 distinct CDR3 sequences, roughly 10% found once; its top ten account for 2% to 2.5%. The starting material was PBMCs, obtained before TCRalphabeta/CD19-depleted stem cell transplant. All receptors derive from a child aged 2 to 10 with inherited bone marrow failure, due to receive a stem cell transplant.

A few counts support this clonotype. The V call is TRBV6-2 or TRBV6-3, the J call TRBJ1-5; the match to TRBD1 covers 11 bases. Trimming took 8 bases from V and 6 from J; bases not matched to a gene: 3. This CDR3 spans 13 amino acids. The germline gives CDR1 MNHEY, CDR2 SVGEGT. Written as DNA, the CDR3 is TGTGCCAGCGGACAGGGGGCAGGTCAGCCCCAGCATTTT. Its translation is CASGQGAGQPQHF.

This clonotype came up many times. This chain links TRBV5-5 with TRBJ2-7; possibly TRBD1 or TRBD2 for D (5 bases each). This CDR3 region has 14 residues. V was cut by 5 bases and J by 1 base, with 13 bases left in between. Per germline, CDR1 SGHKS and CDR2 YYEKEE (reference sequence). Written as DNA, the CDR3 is TGTGCCAGCAGTCGGGACCGTGGTTCCTACGAGCAGTACTTC. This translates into CASSRDRGSYEQYF. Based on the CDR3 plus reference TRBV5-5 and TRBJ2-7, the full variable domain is DAGVTQSPTHLIKTRGQQVTLRCSPISGHKSVSWYQQVLGQGPQFIFQYYEKEERGRGNFPDRFSARQFPNYSSELNVNALLLGDSALYLCASSRDRGSYEQYFGPGTRLTVT.

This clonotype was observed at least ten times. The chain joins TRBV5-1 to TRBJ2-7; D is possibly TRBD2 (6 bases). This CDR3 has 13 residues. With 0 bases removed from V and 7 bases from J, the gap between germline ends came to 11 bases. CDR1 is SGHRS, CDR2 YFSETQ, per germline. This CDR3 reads CASSLGGGGEQYF. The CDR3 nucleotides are TGCGCCAGCAGCTTGGGAGGTGGAGGGGAGCAGTACTTC.

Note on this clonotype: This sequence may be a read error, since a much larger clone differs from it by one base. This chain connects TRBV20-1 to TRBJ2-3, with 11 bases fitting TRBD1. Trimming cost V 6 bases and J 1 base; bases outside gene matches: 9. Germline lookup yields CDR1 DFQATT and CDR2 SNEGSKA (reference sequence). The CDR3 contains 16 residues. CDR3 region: CSAKVLGQGGTDTQYF. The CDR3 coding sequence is TGCAGTGCGAAGGTGCTGGGACAGGGGGGCACAGATACGCAGTATTTT.

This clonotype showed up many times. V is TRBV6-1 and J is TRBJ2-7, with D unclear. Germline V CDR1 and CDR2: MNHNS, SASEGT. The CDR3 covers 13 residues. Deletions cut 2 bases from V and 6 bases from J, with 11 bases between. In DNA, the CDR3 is TGTGCCAGCAGTGAATTTCGGGCAGGCGAGCAGTACTTC. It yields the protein CASSEFRAGEQYF.

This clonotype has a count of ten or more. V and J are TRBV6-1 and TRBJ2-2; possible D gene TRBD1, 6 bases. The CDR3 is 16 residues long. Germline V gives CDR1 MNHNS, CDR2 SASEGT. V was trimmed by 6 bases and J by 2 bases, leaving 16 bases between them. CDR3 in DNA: TGTGCCAGCAGCAGCGGACAGCAGTACAACACCGGGGAGCTGTTTTTT. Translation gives CASSSGQQYNTGELFF.

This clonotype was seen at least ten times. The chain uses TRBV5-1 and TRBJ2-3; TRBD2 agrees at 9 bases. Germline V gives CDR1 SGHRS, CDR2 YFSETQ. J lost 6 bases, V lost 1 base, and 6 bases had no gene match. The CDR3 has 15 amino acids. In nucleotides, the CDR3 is TGCGCCAGCAGCTTGTTGGCTAGCGGGACCGATACGCAGTATTTT. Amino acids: CASSLLASGTDTQYF. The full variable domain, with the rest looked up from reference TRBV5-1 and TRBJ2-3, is KAGVTQTPRYLIKTRGQQVTLSCSPISGHRSVSWYQQTPGQGLQFLFEYFSETQRNKGNFPGRFSGRQFSNSRSEMNVSTLELGDSALYLCASSLLASGTDTQYFGPGTRLTVL.

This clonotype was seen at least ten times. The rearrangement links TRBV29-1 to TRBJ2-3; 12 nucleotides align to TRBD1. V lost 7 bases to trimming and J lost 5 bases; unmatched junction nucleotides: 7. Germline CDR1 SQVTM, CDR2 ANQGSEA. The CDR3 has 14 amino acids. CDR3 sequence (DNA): TGCAGCGCCCCCGGGACAGGGGGCGAAGATACGCAGTATTTT. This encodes CSAPGTGGEDTQYF.

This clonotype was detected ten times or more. The CDR3 bases are TGCGCCAGCAGCTTTGGGACCTACACAGATACGCAGTATTTT. Protein product: CASSFGTYTDTQYF. The chain recombines TRBV5-1 with TRBJ2-3; D possibly matches TRBD1 or TRBD2 (5 bases each). Trimming pared 2 bases from V and 2 bases from J, leaving 9 bases between. The CDR3 sequence is 14 residues long. CDR1 is SGHRS and CDR2 is YFSETQ in the germline V gene.

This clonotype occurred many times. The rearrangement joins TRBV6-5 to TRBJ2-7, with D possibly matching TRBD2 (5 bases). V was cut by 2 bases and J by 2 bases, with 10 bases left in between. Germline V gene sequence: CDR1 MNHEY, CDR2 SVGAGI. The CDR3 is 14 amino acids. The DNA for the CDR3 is TGTGCCAGCAGTTACGCGGGCCTAGCCTACGAGCAGTACTTC. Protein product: CASSYAGLAYEQYF.

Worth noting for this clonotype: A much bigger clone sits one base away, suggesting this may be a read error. CDR3 sequence: CASSLGVGSYTQYF. The CDR3 nucleotides are TGTGCCAGCAGCTTGGGGGTGGGGTCGTATACGCAGTATTTT. This chain links TRBV5-5 with TRBJ2-3, with D hard to call. Trimming took 0 bases from V and 7 from J, leaving 12 bases between them. From germline, CDR1 is SGHKS and CDR2 YYEKEE (reference sequence). The CDR3 loop spans 14 amino acids.

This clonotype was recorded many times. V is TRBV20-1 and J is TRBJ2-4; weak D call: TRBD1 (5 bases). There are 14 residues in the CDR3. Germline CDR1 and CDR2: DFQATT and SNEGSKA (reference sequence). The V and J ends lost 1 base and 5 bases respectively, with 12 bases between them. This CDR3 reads CSARAGRVENIQYF. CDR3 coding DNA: TGCAGTGCTAGAGCCGGCAGGGTGGAAAACATTCAGTACTTC.

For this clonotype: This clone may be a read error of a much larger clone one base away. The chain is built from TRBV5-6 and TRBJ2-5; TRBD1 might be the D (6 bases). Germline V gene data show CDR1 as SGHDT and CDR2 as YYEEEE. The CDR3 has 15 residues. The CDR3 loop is CASSFRQDRLWTQHF. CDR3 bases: TGTGCCAGCAGCTTCAGACAGGATCGGTTGTGGACCCAGCACTTC.

The CDR3 sequence: CASSFVGPTDTQYF. CDR3 DNA: TGTGCCAGCAGTTTCGTCGGACCCACAGATACGCAGTATTTT. The chain employs TRBV6-5 and TRBJ2-3, with no clear D. The CDR3 extends over 14 amino acids. V lost 4 bases to trimming and J lost 2 bases, with 10 bases between them. The V gene's germline CDR1 is MNHEY and CDR2 SVGAGI.

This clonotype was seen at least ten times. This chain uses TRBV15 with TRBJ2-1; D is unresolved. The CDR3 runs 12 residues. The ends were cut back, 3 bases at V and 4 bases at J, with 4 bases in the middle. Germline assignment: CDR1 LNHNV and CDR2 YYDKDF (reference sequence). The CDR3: CATSSGYNEQFF. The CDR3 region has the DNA TGTGCCACCAGCAGCGGGTACAATGAGCAGTTCTTC.

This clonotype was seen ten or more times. CDR3 region: CASSPLTDTTPAYGYTF. DNA of the CDR3: TGTGCCAGCAGCCCACTCACGGACACCACGCCCGCTTATGGCTACACCTTC. This chain links TRBV7-6 with TRBJ1-2, with a possible D match to TRBD1 (5 bases). The V and J ends lost 5 bases and 5 bases respectively, with 24 bases between them. This CDR3 region has 17 residues. In germline, CDR1 is SGHVS, CDR2 FNYEAQ.

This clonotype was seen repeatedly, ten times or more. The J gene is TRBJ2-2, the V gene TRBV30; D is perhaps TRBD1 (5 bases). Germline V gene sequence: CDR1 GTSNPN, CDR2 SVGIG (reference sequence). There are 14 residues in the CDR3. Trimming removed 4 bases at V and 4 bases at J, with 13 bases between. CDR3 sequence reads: CAWKQGSGTGELFF. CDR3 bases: TGTGCCTGGAAGCAGGGCTCGGGCACCGGGGAGCTGTTTTTT.

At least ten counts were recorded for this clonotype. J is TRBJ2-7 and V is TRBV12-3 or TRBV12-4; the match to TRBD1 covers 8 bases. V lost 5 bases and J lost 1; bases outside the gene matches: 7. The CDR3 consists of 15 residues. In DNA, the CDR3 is TGTGCCAGCAGTCCTCTGGACAGGGCATCCTACGAGCAGTACTTC. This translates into CASSPLDRASYEQYF.

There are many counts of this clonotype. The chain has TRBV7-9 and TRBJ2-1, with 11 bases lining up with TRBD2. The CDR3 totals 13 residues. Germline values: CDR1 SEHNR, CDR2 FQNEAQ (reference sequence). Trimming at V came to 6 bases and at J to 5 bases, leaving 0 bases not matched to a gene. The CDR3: CASRLAGDNEQFF. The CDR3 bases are TGTGCCAGCAGACTAGCGGGAGACAATGAGCAGTTCTTC.

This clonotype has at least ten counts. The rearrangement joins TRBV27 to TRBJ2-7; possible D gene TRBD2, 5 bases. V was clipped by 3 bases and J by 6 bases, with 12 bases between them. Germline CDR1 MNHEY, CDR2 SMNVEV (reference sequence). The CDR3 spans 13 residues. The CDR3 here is CASSFGRSGEQYF. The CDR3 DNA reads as TGTGCCAGCAGTTTTGGGAGATCGGGCGAGCAGTACTTC.

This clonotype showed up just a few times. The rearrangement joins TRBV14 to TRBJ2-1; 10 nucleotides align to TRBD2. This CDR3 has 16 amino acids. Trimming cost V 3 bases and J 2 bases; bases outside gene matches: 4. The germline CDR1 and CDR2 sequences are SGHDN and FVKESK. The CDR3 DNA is TGTGCCAGCAGCCACGTACTAGCGGGGACCTACAATGAGCAGTTCTTC. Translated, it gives CASSHVLAGTYNEQFF. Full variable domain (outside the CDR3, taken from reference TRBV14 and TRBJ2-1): EAGVTQFPSHSVIEKGQTVTLRCDPISGHDNLYWYRRVMGKEIKFLLHFVKESKQDESGMPNNRFLAERTGGTYSTLKVQPAELEDSGVYFCASSHVLAGTYNEQFFGPGTRLTVL.

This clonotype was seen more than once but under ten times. DNA of the CDR3: TGTGCCAGCAGTCCCACTCATGACTCCTACAATGAGCAGTTCTTC. Translation: CASSPTHDSYNEQFF. The chain has TRBV6-2 or TRBV6-3 and TRBJ2-1; D remains unclear. V was pared by 5 bases and J by 0 bases, with 11 bases between. From germline, CDR1 is MNHEY and CDR2 SVGEGT. The CDR3 is 15 amino acids.

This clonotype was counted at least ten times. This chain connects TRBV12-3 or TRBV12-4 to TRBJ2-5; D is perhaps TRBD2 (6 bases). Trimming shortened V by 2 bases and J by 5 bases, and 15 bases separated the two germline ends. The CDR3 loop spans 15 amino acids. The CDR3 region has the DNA TGTGCCAGCAGTTTAAATGAGGGGAGGAGGGAGACCCAGTACTTC. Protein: CASSLNEGRRETQYF.

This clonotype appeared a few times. This CDR3 reads CASATSGGYEQYF. CDR3 in DNA: TGTGCCAGCGCTACTAGCGGGGGCTACGAGCAGTACTTC. V and J are TRBV3-1 and TRBJ2-7; 11 nucleotides agree with TRBD2. This CDR3 contains 13 residues. CDR1 LGHDT and CDR2 YNNKEL come from the germline V gene (reference sequence). Trimming cost V 8 bases and J 3 bases; bases outside gene matches: 3.

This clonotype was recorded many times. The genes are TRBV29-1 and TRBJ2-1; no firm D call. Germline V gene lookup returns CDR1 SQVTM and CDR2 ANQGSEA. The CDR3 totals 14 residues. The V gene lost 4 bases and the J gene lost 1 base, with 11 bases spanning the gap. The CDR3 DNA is TGCAGCGTTGTCTGGTTCAGGTCCTACAATGAGCAGTTCTTC. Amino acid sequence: CSVVWFRSYNEQFF.

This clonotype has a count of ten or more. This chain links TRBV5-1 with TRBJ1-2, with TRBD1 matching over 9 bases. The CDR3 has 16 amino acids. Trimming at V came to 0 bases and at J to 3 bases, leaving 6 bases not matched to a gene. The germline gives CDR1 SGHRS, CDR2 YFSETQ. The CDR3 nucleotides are TGCGCCAGCAGCTTGGCCACAGGGGGCGCGTACTATGGCTACACCTTC. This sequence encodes CASSLATGGAYYGYTF.